These T cell receptor beta chains were read from a single sample in a study of Graves' ophthalmopathy and Graves' hyperthyroidism. TCRdb fed the multiplex PCR reads into MiXCR, producing one record per CDR3 protein. The sample records roughly 500,000 distinct CDR3 sequences, under 15% being singletons. The sequencing sample was made of blood. The source of these receptors is a woman in her 30s with Graves' ophthalmopathy. Each CDR3 is given with its conserved first and last residue. Each record gives: J gene, V gene, clone size, D gene, CDR3 DNA, CDR3 protein. The D gene is left open where the match is weak. Size values are once, few and many counts, or a class for expanded clones, and some rows have none.

J gene: TRBJ2-7; V gene: TRBV10-3; clone size: many; D gene: .; CDR3 DNA: TGTGCCATCAGTGAGGCGGGTACGAGGGGCGAGCAGTACTTC; CDR3 protein: CAISEAGTRGEQYF
J gene: TRBJ1-5; V gene: TRBV5-5; clone size: many; D gene: .; CDR3 DNA: TGTGCCAGCAGCCCACCCCCGAGCAATCAGCCCCAGCATTTT; CDR3 protein: CASSPPPSNQPQHF
J gene: TRBJ1-5; V gene: TRBV6-1; clone size: many; D gene: .; CDR3 DNA: .; CDR3 protein: CASEPERAYLCHF
J gene: TRBJ1-2; V gene: TRBV12-3/TRBV12-4; clone size: many; D gene: .; CDR3 DNA: TGTGCCAGCAGTTTCCCGGACAGCCCATATGGCTACACCTTC; CDR3 protein: CASSFPDSPYGYTF
J gene: TRBJ2-5; V gene: TRBV20-1; clone size: .; D gene: TRBD2; CDR3 DNA: TGCAGTGCTAGAGATTCGCTAGCGGGGAAAGAGACCCAGGACTTC; CDR3 protein: CSARDSLAGKETQDF
J gene: TRBJ2-7; V gene: TRBV10-3; clone size: few; D gene: TRBD1; CDR3 DNA: TGTGCCATGGGACAGGGATCCTACGAGCAGTACTTC; CDR3 protein: CAMGQGSYEQYF
J gene: TRBJ1-3; V gene: TRBV3-1; clone size: few; D gene: .; CDR3 DNA: TGTGCCAGCAGCCAGGGGTATGCTGGAAACACCATATATTTT; CDR3 protein: CASSQGYAGNTIYF
J gene: TRBJ1-5; V gene: TRBV27; clone size: few; D gene: .; CDR3 DNA: TGTGCCAGCAGTCCCCGGGGATATAGCAATCAGCCCCAGCATTTT; CDR3 protein: CASSPRGYSNQPQHF
J gene: TRBJ2-5; V gene: TRBV4-2; clone size: many; D gene: TRBD2; CDR3 DNA: TGTGCCAGCAGCCAATCACTAGCGGTAGTTATCTCGGAGACCCAGTACTTC; CDR3 protein: CASSQSLAVVISETQYF
J gene: TRBJ2-2; V gene: TRBV6-1; clone size: once; D gene: .; CDR3 DNA: TGTGCCAGCAGTAAATGGACACCGAACACCGGGGAGCTGTTTTTT; CDR3 protein: CASSKWTPNTGELFF
J gene: TRBJ1-1; V gene: TRBV20-1; clone size: many; D gene: .; CDR3 DNA: TGCAGTGCTAGAGAAGGGGCACGTGAGACTGAAGCTTTCTTT; CDR3 protein: CSAREGARETEAFF
J gene: TRBJ1-2; V gene: TRBV27; clone size: many; D gene: .; CDR3 DNA: TGTGCCAGCAGTAACCACGCTAACTATGGCTACACCTTC; CDR3 protein: CASSNHANYGYTF
J gene: TRBJ2-3; V gene: TRBV12-3/TRBV12-4; clone size: many; D gene: .; CDR3 DNA: TGTGCCAGCAGCTCCCAGGGCGGAGATACGCAGTATTTT; CDR3 protein: CASSSQGGDTQYF
J gene: TRBJ2-7; V gene: TRBV12-3/TRBV12-4; clone size: many; D gene: TRBD2; CDR3 DNA: TGTGCCAGCAGTCTACGCGCTGGAGCGGGGGGCACCTACGAGCAGTACTTC; CDR3 protein: CASSLRAGAGGTYEQYF
J gene: TRBJ2-7; V gene: TRBV28; clone size: many; D gene: TRBD1; CDR3 DNA: TGTGCCAGCAGACCGGACAGGGACGAGCAGTACTTC; CDR3 protein: CASRPDRDEQYF
J gene: TRBJ1-1; V gene: TRBV3-1; clone size: many; D gene: .; CDR3 DNA: TGTGCCAGCAGCCCCCGAGCAGGGTCGAACACTGAAGCTTTCTTT; CDR3 protein: CASSPRAGSNTEAFF
J gene: TRBJ1-2; V gene: TRBV19; clone size: many; D gene: .; CDR3 DNA: TGTGCCAGTAGTCGGGACATTCTCTATGGCTACACCTTC; CDR3 protein: CASSRDILYGYTF
J gene: TRBJ2-7; V gene: TRBV27; clone size: many; D gene: .; CDR3 DNA: TGTGCCAGCAGTTTACTAGGCCAGGCCTCCTACGAGCAGTACTTC; CDR3 protein: CASSLLGQASYEQYF
J gene: TRBJ2-7; V gene: TRBV28; clone size: many; D gene: .; CDR3 DNA: TGTGCCAGCAGTTGGGGGCTGAACGCCTACGAGCAGTACTTC; CDR3 protein: CASSWGLNAYEQYF
J gene: TRBJ2-4; V gene: TRBV28; clone size: many; D gene: .; CDR3 DNA: TGTGCCAGCAGTTTAGGATCGGGACGCAAGCTAGCCAAAAACATTCAGTACTTC; CDR3 protein: CASSLGSGRKLAKNIQYF
J gene: TRBJ2-7; V gene: TRBV29-1; clone size: many; D gene: .; CDR3 DNA: TGCAGCGTTGAAGATCCCCCCGCGGGCGAGCAGTACTTC; CDR3 protein: CSVEDPPAGEQYF
J gene: TRBJ2-4; V gene: TRBV28; clone size: many; D gene: TRBD2; CDR3 DNA: TGTGCCAGCAGACCAGCGGGAGCGGCCAAAAACATTCAGTACTTC; CDR3 protein: CASRPAGAAKNIQYF
J gene: TRBJ2-2; V gene: TRBV6-2/TRBV6-3; clone size: .; D gene: .; CDR3 DNA: TGTGCCGGGCGAGGCGGTTCGAACACCGGGGAGCTGTTTTTT; CDR3 protein: CAGRGGSNTGELFF
J gene: TRBJ2-7; V gene: TRBV20-1; clone size: many; D gene: TRBD1; CDR3 DNA: TGCAGTGCTAGGAGTGGGACAGGGGCCTACGAGCAGTACTTC; CDR3 protein: CSARSGTGAYEQYF
J gene: TRBJ1-5; V gene: TRBV12-3/TRBV12-4; clone size: many; D gene: TRBD1; CDR3 DNA: TGTGCCAGCAGTGGCGGACAGGTTTCTCCCAATCAGCCCCAGCATTTT; CDR3 protein: CASSGGQVSPNQPQHF
J gene: TRBJ2-7; V gene: TRBV7-2; clone size: few; D gene: TRBD2; CDR3 DNA: TGTGCCAGCAGCTTAGTTGCGGGAGTCTACGAGCAGTACTTC; CDR3 protein: CASSLVAGVYEQYF
J gene: TRBJ2-2; V gene: TRBV7-3; clone size: many; D gene: .; CDR3 DNA: TGTGCCAGCAGCGACGTAGCTGCCCCCGGGGAGCTGTTTTTT; CDR3 protein: CASSDVAAPGELFF